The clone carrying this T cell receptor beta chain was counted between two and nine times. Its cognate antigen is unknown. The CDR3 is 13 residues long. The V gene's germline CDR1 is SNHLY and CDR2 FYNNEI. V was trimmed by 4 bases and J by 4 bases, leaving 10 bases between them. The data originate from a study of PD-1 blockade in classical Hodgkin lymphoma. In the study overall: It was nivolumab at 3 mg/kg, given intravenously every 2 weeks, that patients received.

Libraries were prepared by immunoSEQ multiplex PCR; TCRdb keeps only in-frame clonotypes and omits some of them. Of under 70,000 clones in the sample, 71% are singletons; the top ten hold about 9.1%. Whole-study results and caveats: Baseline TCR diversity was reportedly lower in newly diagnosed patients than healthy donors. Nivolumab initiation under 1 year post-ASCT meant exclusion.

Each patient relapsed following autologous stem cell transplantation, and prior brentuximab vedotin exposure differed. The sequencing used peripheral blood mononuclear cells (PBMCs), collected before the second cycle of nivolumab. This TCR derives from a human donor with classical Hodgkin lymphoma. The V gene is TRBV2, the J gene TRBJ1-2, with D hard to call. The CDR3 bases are TGTGCCAGCAGTGTTGAGCAGCTCTATGGCTACACCTTC. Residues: CASSVEQLYGYTF.